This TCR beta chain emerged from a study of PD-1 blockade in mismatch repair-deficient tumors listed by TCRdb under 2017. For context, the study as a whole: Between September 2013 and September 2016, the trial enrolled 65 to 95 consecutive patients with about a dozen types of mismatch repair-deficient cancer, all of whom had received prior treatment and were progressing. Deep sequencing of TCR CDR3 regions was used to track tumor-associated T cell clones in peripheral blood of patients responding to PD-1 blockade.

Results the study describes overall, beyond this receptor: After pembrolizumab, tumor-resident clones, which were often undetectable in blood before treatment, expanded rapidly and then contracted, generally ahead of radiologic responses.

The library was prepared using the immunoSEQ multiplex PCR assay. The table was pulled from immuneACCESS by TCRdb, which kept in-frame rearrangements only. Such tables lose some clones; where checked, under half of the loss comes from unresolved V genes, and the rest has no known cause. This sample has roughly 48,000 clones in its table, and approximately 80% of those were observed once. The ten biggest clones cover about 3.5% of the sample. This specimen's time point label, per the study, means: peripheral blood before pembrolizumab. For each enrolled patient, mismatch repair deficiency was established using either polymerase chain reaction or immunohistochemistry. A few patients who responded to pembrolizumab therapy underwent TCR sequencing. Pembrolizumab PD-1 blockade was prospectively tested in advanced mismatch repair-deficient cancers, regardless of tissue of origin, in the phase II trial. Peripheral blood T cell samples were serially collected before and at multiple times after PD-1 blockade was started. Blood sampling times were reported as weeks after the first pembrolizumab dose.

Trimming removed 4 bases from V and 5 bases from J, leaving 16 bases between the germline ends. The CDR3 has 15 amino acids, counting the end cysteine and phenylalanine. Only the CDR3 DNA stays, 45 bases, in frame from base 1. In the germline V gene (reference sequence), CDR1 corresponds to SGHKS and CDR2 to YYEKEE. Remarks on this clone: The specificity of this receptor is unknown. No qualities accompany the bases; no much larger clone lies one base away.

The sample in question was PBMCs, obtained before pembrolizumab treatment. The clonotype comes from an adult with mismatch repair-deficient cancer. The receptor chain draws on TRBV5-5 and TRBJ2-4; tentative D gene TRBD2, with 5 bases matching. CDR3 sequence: CASSRSGGSENIQYF. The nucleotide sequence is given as TGTGCCAGCAGCCGAAGTGGAGGTTCGGAAAACATTCAGTACTTC.